A single sample is the source of the 22 T cell receptor beta chains below, sequenced in a study of CD8 T cells in ankylosing spondylitis. TCRdb called the 5' RACE reads again in MiXCR, with one record for every CDR3 protein. The repertoire consists of some 270,000 distinct CDR3 sequences, with more than 25% occurring once and the leading ten covering 4% to 5.5%. The sequenced sample consisted of blood, either unsorted or a sorted T cell fraction (not recorded which). The receptor source for this set is a male donor with ankylosing spondylitis or in good health (not recorded which).

This chain connects TRBV12-3 or TRBV12-4 to TRBJ2-1, with D perhaps being TRBD1 or TRBD2 (6 bases each). Trimming left V 3 bases short and J 12 bases short, with 9 bases between. This CDR3 has 11 amino acids. The CDR3 reads CASSLEGGQFF. In nucleotides, the CDR3 is TGTGCCAGCAGTTTGGAGGGGGGGCAGTTCTTC.

This clonotype was detected only a few times. The V gene is TRBV7-9, the J gene TRBJ2-7, with D uncertain. The CDR3 covers 14 residues. V gave up 2 bases and J gave up 6 bases, with 14 bases separating them. Germline loops: CDR1 SEHNR, CDR2 FQNEAQ (reference sequence). CDR3 loop: CASSLPQGLPEQYF. The CDR3 DNA is TGTGCCAGCAGCTTACCCCAAGGGCTTCCCGAGCAGTACTTC.

The chain employs TRBV28 and TRBJ2-3; 9 positions match TRBD1. With V trimmed by 2 bases and J by 3 bases, 6 bases remained unmatched. Per the germline V gene, CDR1 is MDHEN and CDR2 is SYDVKM. There are 16 residues in the CDR3. As DNA, the CDR3 is TGTGCCAGCAGTTTAACCGGGACAGGGTCAACAGATACGCAGTATTTT. Translated, it gives CASSLTGTGSTDTQYF.

This clonotype has ten or more counts. The rearrangement links TRBV25-1 to TRBJ2-1; D ambiguous. The CDR3 is 12 residues long. Germline CDR1 is MGHDK and CDR2 is SYGVNS. V was trimmed by 9 bases and J by 4 bases, leaving 10 bases between them. The CDR3 region has the DNA TGTGCCAGTAAGGATAGGTACAATGAGCAGTTCTTC. The encoded protein is CASKDRYNEQFF.

The V gene is TRBV12-3 or TRBV12-4, the J gene TRBJ2-3; maybe TRBD2 (7 bases). Trimming shortened V by 6 bases and J by 2 bases, and 15 bases separated the two germline ends. This CDR3 is built from 15 residues. The CDR3 here is CASSVWGGATDTQYF. CDR3 coding DNA: TGTGCCAGCAGCGTTTGGGGGGGGGCCACAGATACGCAGTATTTT.

The chain's CDR3 is CASSPGTGRLPQHF. The CDR3 nucleotides read TGCGCCAGCAGCCCGGGGACAGGTCGGTTGCCCCAGCATTTT. The chain uses TRBV5-1 and TRBJ1-5; 8 bases map to TRBD1. This CDR3 has 14 residues. Germline CDR1 and CDR2: SGHRS and YFSETQ. V was clipped by 4 bases and J by 9 bases; unmatched bases: 9.

The chain is built from TRBV4-1 and TRBJ1-4, with D perhaps TRBD1 (5 bases). CDR3 size: 15 residues. Between the trimmed V and J ends, which lost 2 bases and 4 bases, there was a span of 11 bases. Germline CDR1 MGHRA, CDR2 YSYEKL. The CDR3 sequence is CASSQQGTRNEKLFF. The DNA for the CDR3 is TGCGCCAGCAGCCAACAGGGAACCCGTAATGAAAAACTGTTTTTT.

V gene TRBV5-1 combines with J gene TRBJ2-1; weak D call: TRBD1 (6 bases). Germline lookup yields CDR1 SGHRS and CDR2 YFSETQ. This CDR3 spans 13 amino acids. The V gene lost 3 bases and the J gene lost 3 bases, with 7 bases spanning the gap. CDR3 sequence: CASSWTDYNEQFF. For the CDR3, the DNA is TGCGCCAGCAGCTGGACAGACTACAATGAGCAGTTCTTC.

This clonotype occurred a few times. The chain combines TRBV20-1 with TRBJ2-2; perhaps D is TRBD1 or TRBD2 (5 bases each). The CDR3 has 13 amino acids. Germline V gene sequence: CDR1 DFQATT, CDR2 SNEGSKA (reference sequence). V dropped 7 bases and J dropped 1 base, with 10 bases sitting between them. CDR3 sequence: CSVEGQNTGELFF. CDR3 nucleotides: TGCAGTGTTGAGGGGCAGAACACCGGGGAGCTGTTTTTT.

This rearrangement joins TRBV11-2 to TRBJ1-1; unclear D gene. The length of the CDR3 is 12 residues. Trimming cost V 0 bases and J 7 bases, with 6 bases left between them. Germline assignment: CDR1 SGHAT and CDR2 FQNNGV. CDR3 nucleotides: TGTGCCAGCAGCTTAGATAGGATTGAAGCTTTCTTT. It codes for CASSLDRIEAFF.

This clonotype was seen ten or more times. The chain is built from TRBV29-1 and TRBJ1-2; tentatively, D is TRBD1 (5 bases). V shed 4 bases and J shed 2 bases, with 11 bases lying between them. Germline CDR1 is SQVTM and CDR2 is ANQGSEA. The CDR3 spans 13 residues. CDR3 sequence: CSVGPEGNYGYTF. CDR3 DNA: TGCAGCGTTGGTCCCGAGGGGAACTATGGCTACACCTTC.

The chain couples TRBV5-1 to TRBJ1-1, with TRBD1 identical over 7 bases. V lost 3 bases, J lost 0 bases, and 5 bases stayed unmatched. From germline, CDR1 is SGHRS and CDR2 YFSETQ. The CDR3 contains 15 residues. As DNA, the CDR3 is TGCGCCAGCAGCTCTCAACAGGGGATGAACACTGAAGCTTTCTTT. It yields the protein CASSSQQGMNTEAFF.

This clonotype has a handful of counts. The chain employs TRBV5-1 and TRBJ1-2; TRBD1 matches 11 bases. With V trimmed by 3 bases and J by 4 bases, 2 bases remained unmatched. The CDR3 runs 14 residues. In germline, CDR1 is SGHRS, CDR2 YFSETQ. The CDR3 DNA is TGCGCCAGCAGCTGGGGACAGGGGGGCTATGGCTACACCTTC. As protein: CASSWGQGGYGYTF.

This chain joins TRBV3-1 and TRBJ1-1; D unresolved. The CDR3 has 13 amino acids. Per germline, CDR1 LGHDT and CDR2 YNNKEL (reference sequence). V shed 5 bases and J shed 2 bases, with 9 bases lying between them. The CDR3 coding sequence is TGTGCCAGCAGCGACACAGTAAACACTGAAGCTTTCTTT. It yields the protein CASSDTVNTEAFF.

This clonotype was picked up a small number of times. The chain couples TRBV20-1 to TRBJ1-6; possible D gene TRBD1, 5 bases. Germline V gene data show CDR1 as DFQATT and CDR2 as SNEGSKA (reference sequence). V was trimmed by 1 base and J by 11 bases, leaving 12 bases between them. This CDR3 spans 13 amino acids. Here the CDR3 reads CSARGGAVAPLHF. The CDR3 DNA follows: TGCAGTGCTAGAGGAGGGGCTGTTGCACCCCTCCACTTT.

This chain uses TRBV28 with TRBJ2-7; TRBD1 matches at 7 bases. There are 12 residues in the CDR3. V was pared by 8 bases and J by 7 bases, with 8 bases of the junction left unmatched. CDR1 and CDR2 from the germline V gene are MDHEN and SYDVKM. CDR3: CASDEGAGEQYF. For the CDR3, the DNA is TGTGCCAGCGACGAGGGGGCAGGGGAGCAGTACTTC.

This clonotype has only a few counts. The DNA of the CDR3 is TGCAGTGCTAAGGTATTCGGTAGGCAGGGGGATTCACCCCTCCACTTT. This encodes CSAKVFGRQGDSPLHF. The chain has TRBV20-1 and TRBJ1-6; 7 bases fit TRBD1. Per the germline V gene, CDR1 is DFQATT and CDR2 is SNEGSKA (reference sequence). The CDR3 is made up of 16 amino acids. Trimming cost V 4 bases and J 8 bases; bases outside gene matches: 14.

This rearrangement joins TRBV20-1 to TRBJ1-1; D call uncertain. CDR3 length: 15 residues. The V gene lost 6 bases and the J gene lost 8 bases, with 25 bases spanning the gap. Per germline, CDR1 DFQATT and CDR2 SNEGSKA (reference sequence). As DNA, the CDR3 is TGCAGTGCCACCGGGAGGCCCGGGCGGGAGGTAGAAGCTTTCTTT. Protein: CSATGRPGREVEAFF.

This clonotype was counted between two and nine times. The junction departs from the called germline gene at one end, perhaps through a read error. The chain links TRBV7-7 to TRBJ1-1; the D is unclear. Germline values: CDR1 SSHAT, CDR2 FNYEAQ (reference sequence). The CDR3 is 13 amino acids. The DNA of the CDR3 is TGTGCTAGCAGCCAATATCCGAACACTGAAGCTTTCTTT. This encodes CASSQYPNTEAFF.

The CDR3 DNA follows: TGCAGTGCAGGGGGACAGGGCGGGGACATTCAGTACTTC. It specifies CSAGGQGGDIQYF. V gene TRBV20-1 combines with J gene TRBJ2-4; 9 bases align to TRBD1. The trim removed 6 bases at V and 8 bases at J, leaving 8 bases unmatched. There are 13 residues in the CDR3. Germline V gene lookup returns CDR1 DFQATT and CDR2 SNEGSKA (reference sequence).

Comment on this clonotype: Sequence at one end of the junction differs from germline and may be a read error. This chain links TRBV27 with TRBJ2-3; 8 bases match TRBD1. Germline V CDR1 and CDR2: MNHEY, SMNVEV (reference sequence). The CDR3 consists of 16 residues. CDR3 loop: CASSLRAGGRTDTQYF. The CDR3 coding sequence is TGTGCCAGCAGTTTGAGGGCAGGGGGCCGCACGGATACGCAGTATTTT.

This chain links TRBV7-9 with TRBJ1-2; no firm D call. The CDR3 is 14 amino acids. CDR1 and CDR2 (germline): SEHNR, FQNEAQ (reference sequence). V lost 5 bases and J 3 bases, leaving 13 bases between the germline ends. The CDR3 region is CASSAQLNYYGYTF. DNA of the CDR3: TGTGCCAGCAGCGCACAACTTAATTACTATGGCTACACCTTC. Full variable domain (outside the CDR3, taken from reference TRBV7-9 and TRBJ1-2): DTGVSQNPRHKITKRGQNVTFRCDPISEHNRLYWYRQTLGQGPEFLTYFQNEAQLEKSRLLSDRFSAERPKGSFSTLEIQRTEQGDSAMYLCASSAQLNYYGYTFGSGTRLTVV.